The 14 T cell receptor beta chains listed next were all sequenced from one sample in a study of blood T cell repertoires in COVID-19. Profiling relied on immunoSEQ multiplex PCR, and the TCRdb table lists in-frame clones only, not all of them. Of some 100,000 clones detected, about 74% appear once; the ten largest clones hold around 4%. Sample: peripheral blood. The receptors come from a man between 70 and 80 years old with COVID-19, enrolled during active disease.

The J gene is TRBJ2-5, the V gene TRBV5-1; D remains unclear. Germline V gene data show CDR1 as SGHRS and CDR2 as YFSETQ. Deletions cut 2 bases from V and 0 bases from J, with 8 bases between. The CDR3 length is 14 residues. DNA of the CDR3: TGCGCCAGCAGCTTCAGTGGTAACCAAGAGACCCAGTACTTC. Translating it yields CASSFSGNQETQYF. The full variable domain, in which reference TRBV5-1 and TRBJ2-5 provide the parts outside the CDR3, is KAGVTQTPRYLIKTRGQQVTLSCSPISGHRSVSWYQQTPGQGLQFLFEYFSETQRNKGNFPGRFSGRQFSNSRSEMNVSTLELGDSALYLCASSFSGNQETQYFGPGTRLLVL.

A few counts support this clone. The CDR3 is CASSRITRGPTEAFF. CDR3 sequence (DNA): TGTGCCAGCAGTCGAATAACCAGGGGGCCGACTGAAGCTTTCTTT. This chain joins TRBV6-2 or TRBV6-3 and TRBJ1-1, with TRBD1 identical over 8 bases. Per the germline V gene, CDR1 is MNHEY and CDR2 is SVGEGT. This CDR3 spans 15 amino acids. V was pared by 5 bases and J by 5 bases, with 10 bases of the junction left unmatched.

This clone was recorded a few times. The CDR3 spells CASSRGTAEYGYTF. CDR3 nucleotides: TGTGCCAGCAGCCGGGGTACAGCAGAATATGGCTACACCTTC. This chain links TRBV9 with TRBJ1-2; no firm D call. The CDR3 is 14 amino acids. CDR1 and CDR2 (germline): SGDLS, YYNGEE. V was cut by 4 bases and J by 5 bases, with 15 bases left in between.

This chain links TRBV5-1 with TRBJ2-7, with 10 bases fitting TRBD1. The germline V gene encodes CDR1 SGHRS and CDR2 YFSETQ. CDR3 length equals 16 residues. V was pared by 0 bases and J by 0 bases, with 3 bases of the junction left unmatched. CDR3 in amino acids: CASSLAGQGYSYEQYF. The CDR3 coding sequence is TGCGCCAGCAGCTTGGCGGGACAGGGGTACTCCTACGAGCAGTACTTC.

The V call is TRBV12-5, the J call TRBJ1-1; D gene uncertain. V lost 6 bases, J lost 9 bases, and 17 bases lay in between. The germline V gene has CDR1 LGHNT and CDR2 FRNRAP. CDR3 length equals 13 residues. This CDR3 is CASGDGVLGKAFF. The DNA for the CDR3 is TGTGCTAGTGGAGACGGAGTTCTCGGGAAAGCTTTCTTT.

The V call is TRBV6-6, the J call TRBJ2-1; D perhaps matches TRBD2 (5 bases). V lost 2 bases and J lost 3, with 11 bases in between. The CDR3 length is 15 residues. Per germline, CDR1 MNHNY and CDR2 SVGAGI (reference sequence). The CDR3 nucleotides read TGTGCCAGCAGTTACGGGGAGCTGGGCTACAATGAGCAGTTCTTC. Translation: CASSYGELGYNEQFF.

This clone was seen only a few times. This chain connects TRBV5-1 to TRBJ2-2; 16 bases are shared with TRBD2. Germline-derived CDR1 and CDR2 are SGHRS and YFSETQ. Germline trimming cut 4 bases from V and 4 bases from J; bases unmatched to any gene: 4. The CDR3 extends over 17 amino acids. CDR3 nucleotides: TGCGCCAGCAGCCCTGGGACTAGCGGGAGGGCCACCGGGGAGCTGTTTTTT. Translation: CASSPGTSGRATGELFF. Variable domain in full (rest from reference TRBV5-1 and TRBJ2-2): KAGVTQTPRYLIKTRGQQVTLSCSPISGHRSVSWYQQTPGQGLQFLFEYFSETQRNKGNFPGRFSGRQFSNSRSEMNVSTLELGDSALYLCASSPGTSGRATGELFFGEGSRLTVL.

The CDR3 DNA follows: TGTGCCAGCAGTCCCCGAGGGGCGGGAAGGTTTAACACCGGGGAGCTGTTTTTT. Translated: CASSPRGAGRFNTGELFF. J is TRBJ2-2 and V is TRBV27; D might be TRBD2 (6 bases). V lost 5 bases to trimming and J lost 2 bases, with 21 bases between them. Germline V gene lookup returns CDR1 MNHEY and CDR2 SMNVEV (reference sequence). The CDR3 consists of 18 residues.

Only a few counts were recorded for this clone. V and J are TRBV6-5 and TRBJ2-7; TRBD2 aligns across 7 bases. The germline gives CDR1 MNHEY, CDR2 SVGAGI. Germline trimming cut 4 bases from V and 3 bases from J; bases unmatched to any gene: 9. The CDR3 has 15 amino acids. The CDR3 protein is CASSSLAVGGYEQYF. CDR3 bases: TGTGCCAGCAGTTCCCTAGCGGTCGGGGGCTACGAGCAGTACTTC.

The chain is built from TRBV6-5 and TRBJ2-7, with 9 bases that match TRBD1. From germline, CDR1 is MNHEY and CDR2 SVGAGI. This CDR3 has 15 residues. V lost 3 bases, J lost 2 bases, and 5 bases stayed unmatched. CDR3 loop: CASSYTGDRAYEQYF. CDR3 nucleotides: TGTGCCAGCAGTTATACCGGGGACAGGGCCTACGAGCAGTACTTC.

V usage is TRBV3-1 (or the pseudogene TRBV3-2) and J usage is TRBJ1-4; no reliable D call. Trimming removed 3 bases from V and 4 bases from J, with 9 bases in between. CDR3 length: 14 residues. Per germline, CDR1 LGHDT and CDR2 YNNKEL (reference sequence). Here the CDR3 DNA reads TGTGCCAGCAGCCATATGGCAATTAATGAAAAACTGTTTTTT. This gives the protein CASSHMAINEKLFF.

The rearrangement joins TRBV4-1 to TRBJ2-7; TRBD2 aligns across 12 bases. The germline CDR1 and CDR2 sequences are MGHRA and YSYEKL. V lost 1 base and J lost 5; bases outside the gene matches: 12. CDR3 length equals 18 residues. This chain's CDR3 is CASSQAPRLAGVVNEQYF. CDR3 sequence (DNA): TGCGCCAGCAGCCAAGCTCCCAGACTAGCGGGAGTGGTAAACGAGCAGTACTTC.

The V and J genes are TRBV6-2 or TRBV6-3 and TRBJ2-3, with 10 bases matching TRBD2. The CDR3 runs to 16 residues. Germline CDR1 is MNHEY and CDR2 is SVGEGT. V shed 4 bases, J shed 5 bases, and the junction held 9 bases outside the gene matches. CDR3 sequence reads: CASSLEAGGPGDTQYF. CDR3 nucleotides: TGTGCCAGCAGTTTAGAAGCGGGAGGGCCTGGAGATACGCAGTATTTT.

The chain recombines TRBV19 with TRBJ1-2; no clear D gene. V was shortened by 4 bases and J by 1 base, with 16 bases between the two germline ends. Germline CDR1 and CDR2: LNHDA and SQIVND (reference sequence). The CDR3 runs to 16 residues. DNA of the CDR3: TGTGCCAGTAGTACCACGGGTCGCCTTCTTAACTATGGCTACACCTTC. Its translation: CASSTTGRLLNYGYTF.